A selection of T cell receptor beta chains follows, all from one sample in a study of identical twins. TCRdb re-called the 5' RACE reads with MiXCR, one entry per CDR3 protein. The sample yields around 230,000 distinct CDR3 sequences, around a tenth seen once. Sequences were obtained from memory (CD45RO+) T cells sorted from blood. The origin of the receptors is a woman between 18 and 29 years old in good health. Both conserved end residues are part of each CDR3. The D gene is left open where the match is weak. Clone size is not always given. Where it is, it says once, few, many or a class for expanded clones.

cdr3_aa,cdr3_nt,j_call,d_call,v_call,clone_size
CASTRGGYTDTQYF,TGTGCCAGCACCCGCGGGGGATACACAGATACGCAGTATTTT,TRBJ2-3,TRBD2,TRBV2,NA
CASSRQGSSYEQYF,TGTGCCAGCAGTCGACAGGGGAGCTCCTACGAGCAGTACTTC,TRBJ2-7,TRBD1,TRBV6-1,NA
CASSLGSGTKETQYF,TGTGCCAGCAGCTTAGGCTCCGGGACAAAAGAGACCCAGTACTTC,TRBJ2-5,NA,TRBV7-8,few
CASTALLAGGLTDTQYF,TGTGCCAGCACCGCCCTTCTCGCGGGGGGGCTCACAGATACGCAGTATTTT,TRBJ2-3,TRBD2,TRBV5-5,NA
CASANLNTEAFF,TGTGCCAGCGCTAATCTGAACACTGAAGCTTTCTTT,TRBJ1-1,NA,TRBV12-3/TRBV12-4,NA
CASSFDGRIEQYF,TGTGCCAGCAGCTTCGACGGCCGGATCGAGCAGTACTTC,TRBJ2-7,NA,TRBV7-2,NA
CASTNSDTQYF,TGTGCCAGCACCAATTCAGATACGCAGTATTTT,TRBJ2-3,NA,TRBV2,NA
CSAPIAGWGETQYF,TGCAGTGCACCCATAGCGGGATGGGGAGAGACCCAGTACTTC,TRBJ2-5,TRBD2,TRBV20-1,NA
CASSGRQGKTQYF,TGTGCCAGCAGCGGACGACAAGGAAAGACCCAGTACTTC,TRBJ2-5,NA,TRBV11-3,NA
CASSLSGKETQYF,TGTGCCAGCAGCTTATCCGGGAAAGAGACCCAGTACTTC,TRBJ2-5,NA,TRBV7-9,many
CASSQVKGRTGELFF,TGTGCCAGCAGCCAAGTGAAAGGAAGGACCGGGGAGCTGTTTTTT,TRBJ2-2,NA,TRBV3-1,NA
CASSLRQALDTQYF,TGTGCCAGCAGCTTGAGACAGGCGCTCGATACGCAGTATTTT,TRBJ2-3,NA,TRBV7-2,NA
CATSRDKGTGETQYF,TGTGCCACCAGCAGAGATAAAGGTACTGGGGAGACCCAGTACTTC,TRBJ2-5,NA,TRBV15,NA
CASSPKGGATDTQYF,TGTGCCAGCAGCCCGAAGGGGGGGGCCACAGATACGCAGTATTTT,TRBJ2-3,NA,TRBV7-9,many
CSAKGTSGGGRSYEQYF,TGCAGTGCTAAGGGGACTAGCGGGGGGGGCCGTTCCTACGAGCAGTACTTC,TRBJ2-7,TRBD2,TRBV20-1,many
CASSKTGAGNTEAFF,TGTGCCAGCAGCAAGACAGGGGCTGGGAACACTGAAGCTTTCTTT,TRBJ1-1,TRBD1,TRBV12-3/TRBV12-4,few
CSASKGPGDTQYF,TGCAGTGCTAGTAAGGGGCCCGGAGATACGCAGTATTTT,TRBJ2-3,NA,TRBV20-1,NA
CASSLGIEHYEQYF,TGTGCCAGCAGTTTAGGGATAGAGCACTACGAGCAGTACTTC,TRBJ2-7,NA,TRBV27,NA
CAISEGSGRVNEQFF,TGTGCCATCAGTGAGGGTAGCGGGAGGGTAAATGAGCAGTTCTTC,TRBJ2-1,TRBD2,TRBV10-3,few
CASSFREETQYF,TGTGCCAGCAGCTTCCGAGAAGAGACCCAGTACTTC,TRBJ2-5,NA,TRBV7-9,NA
CASSEKGFSTDTQYF,TGCGCCAGCAGTGAGAAGGGGTTTAGCACAGATACGCAGTATTTT,TRBJ2-3,NA,TRBV10-2,few
CASSPPDEETQYF,TGTGCCAGCTCACCACCCGACGAAGAGACCCAGTACTTC,TRBJ2-5,NA,TRBV18,few
CASSLPHQPQHF,TGTGCCAGCAGTTTGCCCCATCAGCCCCAGCATTTT,TRBJ1-5,NA,TRBV12-3/TRBV12-4,NA
CASSLERTAADTQYF,TGTGCCAGCAGCTTAGAACGGACCGCAGCAGATACGCAGTATTTT,TRBJ2-3,NA,TRBV11-2,NA
CASSVALGPPKYTF,TGTGCCAGCAGCGTAGCTTTAGGCCCACCAAAGTACACCTTC,TRBJ1-2,NA,TRBV9,few
CASSLREFTDNEQFF,TGCGCCAGCAGCTTGCGGGAGTTTACGGACAATGAGCAGTTCTTC,TRBJ2-1,NA,TRBV5-1,few
CASRLAGGPDTQYF,TGTGCCAGCCGCTTAGCGGGAGGCCCAGATACGCAGTATTTT,TRBJ2-3,TRBD2,TRBV6-1,many
CASSLMREDAHEQYF,TGTGCCAGCAGCTTGATGCGGGAGGATGCCCACGAGCAGTACTTC,TRBJ2-7,TRBD2,TRBV7-2,few
CASSLARTGTPYEQYF,TGTGCCAGCAGCTTAGCGCGTACGGGGACCCCCTACGAGCAGTACTTC,TRBJ2-7,NA,TRBV7-8,many
CSAPGLAGATDTQYF,TGCAGTGCTCCCGGACTAGCGGGGGCCACAGATACGCAGTATTTT,TRBJ2-3,TRBD2,TRBV20-1,NA
CSAPGQGDSPLHF,TGCAGTGCTCCGGGACAGGGCGATTCACCCCTCCACTTT,TRBJ1-6,TRBD1,TRBV20-1,many
CASSSQWVEAFF,TGTGCCAGCAGTTCGCAGTGGGTCGAAGCTTTCTTT,TRBJ1-1,NA,TRBV28,NA
CASSFYRDLLTDTQYF,TGTGCCAGCAGCTTTTACCGGGACTTACTCACAGATACGCAGTATTTT,TRBJ2-3,NA,TRBV5-6,NA
CSARGLGRGEETQYF,TGCAGTGCTAGAGGATTAGGCCGGGGGGAAGAGACCCAGTACTTC,TRBJ2-5,TRBD2,TRBV20-1,few
CASSSPDRGQETQYF,TGTGCCAGCAGTTCTCCGGACAGGGGGCAAGAGACCCAGTACTTC,TRBJ2-5,TRBD1,TRBV6-5,NA
CASSLIQGQETQYF,TGTGCCAGCAGCTTAATTCAGGGGCAGGAGACCCAGTACTTC,TRBJ2-5,NA,TRBV7-6,few
CSARDSRTSGGAGETQYF,TGCAGTGCTAGAGATAGTAGGACTAGCGGGGGGGCCGGAGAGACCCAGTACTTC,TRBJ2-5,TRBD2,TRBV20-1,few
CASSDPSSGANVLTF,TGTGCCAGCAGCGACCCTTCTTCTGGGGCCAACGTCCTGACTTTC,TRBJ2-6,NA,TRBV4-2,few
CSASITGSSNSPLHF,TGCAGTGCTTCTATTACAGGGAGCTCTAATTCACCCCTCCACTTT,TRBJ1-6,NA,TRBV20-1,NA
CASSQGGLAVNTGELFF,TGCGCCAGCAGCCAAGGGGGACTAGCGGTGAACACCGGGGAGCTGTTTTTT,TRBJ2-2,TRBD2,TRBV4-3,many
CASSQLGGTQYF,TGTGCCAGCAGTCAGTTGGGGGGGACCCAGTACTTC,TRBJ2-5,NA,TRBV5-5,few
CASSQKTGTGLGGTEAFF,TGTGCCAGCAGCCAAAAAACCGGGACAGGGTTGGGCGGCACTGAAGCTTTCTTT,TRBJ1-1,TRBD1,TRBV3-1,NA
CASTPTGLVTEAFF,TGTGCCAGCACCCCGACAGGACTCGTCACTGAAGCTTTCTTT,TRBJ1-1,NA,TRBV6-6,NA